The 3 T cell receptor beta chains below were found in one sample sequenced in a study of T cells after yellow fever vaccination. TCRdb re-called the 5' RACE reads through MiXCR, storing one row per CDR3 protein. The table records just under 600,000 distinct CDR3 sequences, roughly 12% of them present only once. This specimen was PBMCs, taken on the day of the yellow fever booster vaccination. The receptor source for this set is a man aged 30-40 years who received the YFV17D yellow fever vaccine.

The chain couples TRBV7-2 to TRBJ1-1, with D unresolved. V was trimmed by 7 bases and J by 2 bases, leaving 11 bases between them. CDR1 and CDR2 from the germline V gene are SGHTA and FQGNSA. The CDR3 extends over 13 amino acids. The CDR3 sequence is CASILTGNTEAFF. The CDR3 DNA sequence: TGTGCCAGCATCCTAACGGGCAACACTGAAGCTTTCTTT.

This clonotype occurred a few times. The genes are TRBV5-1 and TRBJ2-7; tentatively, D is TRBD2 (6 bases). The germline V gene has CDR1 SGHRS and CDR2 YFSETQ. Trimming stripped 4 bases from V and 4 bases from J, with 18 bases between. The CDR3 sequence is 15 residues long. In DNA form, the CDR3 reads TGCGCCAGCAGCCCAGTGGGGGGAACCGCGTACGAGCAGTACTTC. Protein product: CASSPVGGTAYEQYF.

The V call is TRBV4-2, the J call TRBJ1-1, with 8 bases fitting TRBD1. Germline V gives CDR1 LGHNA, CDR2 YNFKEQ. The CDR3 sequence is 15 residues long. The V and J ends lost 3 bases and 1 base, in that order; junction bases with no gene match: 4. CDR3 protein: CASSQDGQGNTEAFF. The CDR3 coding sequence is TGTGCCAGCAGCCAGGACGGACAGGGGAACACTGAAGCTTTCTTT.